These 8 T cell receptor beta chains were all obtained from the same sample, sequenced in a study of T cell repertoires in cytomegalovirus infection. In TCRdb, the reads were re-called with MiXCR into one record per CDR3 protein. Here the sample spans about 110,000 distinct CDR3 sequences, roughly 39% being singletons. These receptors' antigens are unknown. This sample comprised CD8+ T cells from cultured PBMCs, obtained from culture after CMV antigen stimulation. The origin of the receptors is a human donor in good health (CMV status not recorded). Some clones in this sample may be carry-over from other donors' samples.

This chain links TRBV19 with TRBJ2-1; TRBD2 agrees at 9 bases. The CDR3 is 14 amino acids. Per the germline V gene, CDR1 is LNHDA and CDR2 is SQIVND (reference sequence). V gave up 5 bases and J gave up 7 bases; unmatched junction bases: 6. The CDR3 region has the DNA TGTGCCAGTAGTCCTTCGCGGGGGGGAAATGAGCAGTTCTTC. Its translation is CASSPSRGGNEQFF.

The chain employs TRBV19 and TRBJ2-7, with D possibly TRBD1 on 5 matching bases. Per germline, CDR1 LNHDA and CDR2 SQIVND (reference sequence). The CDR3 covers 11 residues. Trimming removed 5 bases from V and 7 bases from J, with 9 bases in between. DNA of the CDR3: TGTGCCAGTAGTGAAGGACAAGAGCAGTACTTC. Translating gives CASSEGQEQYF.

This clonotype was picked up a small number of times. J is TRBJ2-2 and V is TRBV12-3 or TRBV12-4; D unresolved. V lost 6 bases and J 4 bases, leaving 9 bases between the germline ends. The CDR3 is 13 amino acids. CDR3 in amino acids: CASSPSATGELFF. Written as DNA, the CDR3 is TGTGCCAGCAGCCCAAGTGCCACCGGGGAGCTGTTTTTT.

This chain links TRBV7-4 with TRBJ2-1, with 8 positions matching TRBD2. CDR1 and CDR2 (germline): SGHVT, SQSDAQ. V lost 11 bases and J lost 8; bases outside the gene matches: 5. The CDR3 extends over 11 amino acids. In DNA form, the CDR3 reads TGTGCCTCGGGGGGGGTGGATGAGCAGTTCTTC. Its translation is CASGGVDEQFF.

This sequence joins TRBV24-1 and TRBJ2-2, with D unresolved. The germline V and J ends were trimmed by 0 bases and 4 bases, with 8 bases remaining between them. The CDR3 spans 15 residues. Germline CDR1 is KGHDR and CDR2 is SFDVKD. CDR3 nucleotides: TGTGCCACCAGTGATTTGACAGCCCGCACCGGGGAGCTGTTTTTT. It encodes CATSDLTARTGELFF.

The chain carries TRBV4-2 and TRBJ2-1; D uncertain. The germline V and J ends were trimmed by 0 bases and 0 bases, with 6 bases remaining between them. Germline V gene lookup returns CDR1 LGHNA and CDR2 YNFKEQ. The CDR3 totals 15 residues. CDR3 DNA sequence: TGTGCCAGCAGCCAAGAACTACGCTCCTACAATGAGCAGTTCTTC. As protein: CASSQELRSYNEQFF.

The gene calls are TRBV7-9 and TRBJ2-7, with a weak D call TRBD1 (5 bases). This CDR3 has 13 amino acids. Between the trimmed V and J ends, which lost 3 bases and 3 bases, there was a span of 9 bases. Germline loops: CDR1 SEHNR, CDR2 FQNEAQ (reference sequence). CDR3 sequence: CASSFSGHYEQYF. DNA for the CDR3: TGTGCCAGCAGCTTTTCTGGACACTACGAGCAGTACTTC.

This clonotype was recorded many times. The genes are TRBV12-3 or TRBV12-4 and TRBJ1-3; TRBD1 aligns across 8 bases. The CDR3 sequence is 16 residues long. J lost 0 bases, V lost 3 bases, and 4 bases had no gene match. CDR3 sequence reads: CASSFGTGHSGNTIYF. In DNA, the CDR3 is TGTGCCAGCAGTTTTGGGACAGGCCACTCTGGAAACACCATATATTTT.